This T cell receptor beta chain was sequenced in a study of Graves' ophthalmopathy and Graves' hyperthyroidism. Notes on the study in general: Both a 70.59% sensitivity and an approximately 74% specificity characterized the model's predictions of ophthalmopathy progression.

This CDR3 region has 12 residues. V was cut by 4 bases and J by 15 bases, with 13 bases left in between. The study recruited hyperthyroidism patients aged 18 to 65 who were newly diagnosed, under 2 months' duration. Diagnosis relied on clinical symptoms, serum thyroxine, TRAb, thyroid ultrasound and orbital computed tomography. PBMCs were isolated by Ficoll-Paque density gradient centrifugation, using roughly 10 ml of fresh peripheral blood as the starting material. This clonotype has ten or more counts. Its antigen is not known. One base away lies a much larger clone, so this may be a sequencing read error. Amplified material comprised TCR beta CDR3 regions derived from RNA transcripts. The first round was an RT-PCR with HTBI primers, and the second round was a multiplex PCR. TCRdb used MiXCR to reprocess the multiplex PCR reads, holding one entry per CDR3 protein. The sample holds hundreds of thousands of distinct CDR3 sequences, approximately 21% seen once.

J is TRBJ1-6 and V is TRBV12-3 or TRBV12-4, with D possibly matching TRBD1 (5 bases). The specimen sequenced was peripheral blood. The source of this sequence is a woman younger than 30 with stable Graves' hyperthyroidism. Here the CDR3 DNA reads TGTGCCAGCAGTTACCAGGGTAGAAACCTCCACTTT. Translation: CASSYQGRNLHF.